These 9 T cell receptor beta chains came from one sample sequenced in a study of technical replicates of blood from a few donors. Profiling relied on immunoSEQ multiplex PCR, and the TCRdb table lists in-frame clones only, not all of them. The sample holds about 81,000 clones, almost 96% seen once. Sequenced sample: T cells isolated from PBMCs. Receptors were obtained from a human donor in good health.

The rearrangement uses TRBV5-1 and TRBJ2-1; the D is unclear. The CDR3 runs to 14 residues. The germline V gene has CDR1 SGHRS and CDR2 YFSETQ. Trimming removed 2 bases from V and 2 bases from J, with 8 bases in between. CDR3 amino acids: CASSLESPYNEQFF. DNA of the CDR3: TGCGCCAGCAGCTTAGAGAGTCCCTACAATGAGCAGTTCTTC.

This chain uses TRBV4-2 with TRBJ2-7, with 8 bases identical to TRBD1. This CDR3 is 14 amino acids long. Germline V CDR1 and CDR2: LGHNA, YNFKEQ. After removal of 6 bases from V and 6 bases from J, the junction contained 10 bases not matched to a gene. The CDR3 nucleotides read TGTGCCAGCAGTGAGGACAGGGAAAGAAGCGAGCAGTACTTC. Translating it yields CASSEDRERSEQYF.

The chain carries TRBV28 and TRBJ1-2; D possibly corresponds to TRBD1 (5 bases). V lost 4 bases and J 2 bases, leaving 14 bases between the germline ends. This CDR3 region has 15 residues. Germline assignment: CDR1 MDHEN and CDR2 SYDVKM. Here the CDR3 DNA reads TGTGCCAGCAGTTCCCCCCGGGGGGGAAACTATGGCTACACCTTC. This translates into CASSSPRGGNYGYTF.

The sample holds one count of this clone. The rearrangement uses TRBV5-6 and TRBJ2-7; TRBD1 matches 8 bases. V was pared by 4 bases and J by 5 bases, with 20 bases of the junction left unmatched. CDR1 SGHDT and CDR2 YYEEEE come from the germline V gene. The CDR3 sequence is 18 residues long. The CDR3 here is CASSLDRTGKGFGDEQYF. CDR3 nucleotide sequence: TGTGCCAGCAGCCTGGACCGGACAGGGAAAGGGTTCGGGGACGAGCAGTACTTC.

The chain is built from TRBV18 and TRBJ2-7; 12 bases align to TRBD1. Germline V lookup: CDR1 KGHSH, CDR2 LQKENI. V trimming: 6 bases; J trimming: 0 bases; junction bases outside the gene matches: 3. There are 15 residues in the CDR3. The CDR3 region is CASSGQGASSYEQYF. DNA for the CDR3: TGTGCCAGCTCGGGACAGGGGGCCAGCTCCTACGAGCAGTACTTC.

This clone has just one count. The CDR3 spells CASMGMSYEQYF. For the CDR3, the DNA is TGTGCCAGCATGGGCATGAGCTACGAGCAGTACTTC. The genes are TRBV28 and TRBJ2-7; no clear D gene. This CDR3 contains 12 residues. Germline assignment: CDR1 MDHEN and CDR2 SYDVKM. V dropped 7 bases and J dropped 3 bases, with 10 bases sitting between them. Using reference TRBV28 and TRBJ2-7 for the parts outside the CDR3, the full variable domain is DVKVTQSSRYLVKRTGEKVFLECVQDMDHENMFWYRQDPGLGLRLIYFSYDVKMKEKGDIPEGYSVSREKKERFSLILESASTNQTSMYLCASMGMSYEQYFGPGTRLTVT.

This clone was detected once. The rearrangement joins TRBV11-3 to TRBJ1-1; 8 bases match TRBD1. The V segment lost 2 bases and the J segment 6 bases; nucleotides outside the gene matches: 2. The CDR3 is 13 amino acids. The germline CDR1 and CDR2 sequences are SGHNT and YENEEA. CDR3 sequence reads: CASSLHRGSEAFF. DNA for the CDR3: TGTGCCAGCAGCTTACACAGGGGGTCTGAAGCTTTCTTT.

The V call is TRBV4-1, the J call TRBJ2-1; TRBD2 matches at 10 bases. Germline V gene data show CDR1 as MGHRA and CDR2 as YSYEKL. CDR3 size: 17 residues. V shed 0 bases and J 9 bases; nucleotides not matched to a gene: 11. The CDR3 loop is CASSQDPPPSGSFEQFF. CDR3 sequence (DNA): TGCGCCAGCAGCCAAGATCCCCCCCCTAGCGGGAGTTTTGAGCAGTTCTTC.

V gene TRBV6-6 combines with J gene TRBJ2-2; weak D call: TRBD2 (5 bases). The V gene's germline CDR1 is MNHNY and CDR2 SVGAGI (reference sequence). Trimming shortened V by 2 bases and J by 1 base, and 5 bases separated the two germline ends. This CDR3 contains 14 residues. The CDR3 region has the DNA TGTGCCAGCAGTTACCGGGGGAACACCGGGGAGCTGTTTTTT. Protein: CASSYRGNTGELFF.